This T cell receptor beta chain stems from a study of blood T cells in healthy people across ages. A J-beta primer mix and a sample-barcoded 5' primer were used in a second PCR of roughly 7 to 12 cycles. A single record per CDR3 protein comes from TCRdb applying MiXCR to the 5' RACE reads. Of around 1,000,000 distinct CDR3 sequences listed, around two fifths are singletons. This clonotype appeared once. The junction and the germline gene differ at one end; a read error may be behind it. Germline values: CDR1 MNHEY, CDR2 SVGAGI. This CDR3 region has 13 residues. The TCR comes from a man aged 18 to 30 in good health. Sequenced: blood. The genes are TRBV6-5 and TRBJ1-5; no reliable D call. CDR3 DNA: TGTGCCAGCAGTGACTCAGCCCGACAGCCCCAGCATTTT. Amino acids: CASSDSARQPQHF.